Following are 2 T cell receptor beta chains from one sample sequenced in a study of T cell responses to AZD1222 COVID-19 vaccine. Profiling relied on immunoSEQ multiplex PCR, and the TCRdb table lists in-frame clones only, not all of them. The sample consists of tens of thousands of clones, over 75% of them appearing once. This sample comprised peripheral blood, obtained on day 0 of AZD1222 vaccination. All receptors come from an adult in good health.

This clone was observed a few times. This chain joins TRBV2 and TRBJ2-5; possibly TRBD2 for D (5 bases). The V and J ends lost 5 bases and 4 bases respectively, with 8 bases between them. There are 12 residues in the CDR3. The germline CDR1 and CDR2 sequences are SNHLY and FYNNEI. The CDR3 reads CASSTRAETQYF. CDR3 bases: TGTGCCAGCAGTACTAGGGCAGAGACCCAGTACTTC.

V usage is TRBV19 and J usage is TRBJ1-4, with 8 bases that match TRBD1. V trimming: 6 bases; J trimming: 8 bases; junction bases outside the gene matches: 11. The length of the CDR3 is 15 residues. The germline gives CDR1 LNHDA, CDR2 SQIVND (reference sequence). The CDR3 reads CASRTDGTGNEKLFF. CDR3 in DNA: TGTGCCAGTAGGACCGATGGGACAGGTAACGAAAAACTGTTTTTT.